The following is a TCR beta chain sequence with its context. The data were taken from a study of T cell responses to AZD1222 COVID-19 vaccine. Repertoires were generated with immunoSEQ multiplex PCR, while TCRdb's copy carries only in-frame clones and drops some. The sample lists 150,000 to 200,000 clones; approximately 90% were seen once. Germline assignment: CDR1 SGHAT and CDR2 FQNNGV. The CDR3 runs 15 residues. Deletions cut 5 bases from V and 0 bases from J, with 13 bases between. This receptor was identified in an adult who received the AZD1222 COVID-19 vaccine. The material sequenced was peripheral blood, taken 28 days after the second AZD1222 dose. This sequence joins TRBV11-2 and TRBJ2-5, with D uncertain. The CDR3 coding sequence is TGTGCCAGCAGCGGGATGGGCGCCTACCAAGAGACCCAGTACTTC. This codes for CASSGMGAYQETQYF.